Listed here are 5 T cell receptor beta chains from one sample, sequenced in a study of blood T cell repertoires in COVID-19. Assay used: immunoSEQ multiplex PCR; TCRdb lists only in-frame clones, some missing. The repertoire holds approximately 140,000 clones, with around 80% as singletons. Material for sequencing was PBMCs or T cells enriched from blood (not recorded which). The receptor source for this set is a man between 35 and 55 years old with acute COVID-19.

This chain links TRBV7-9 with TRBJ1-3, with D hard to call. The length of the CDR3 is 14 residues. The germline V gene has CDR1 SEHNR and CDR2 FQNEAQ (reference sequence). Trimming removed 3 bases from V and 2 bases from J, with 8 bases in between. CDR3 loop: CASSFHSPGNTIYF. The DNA for the CDR3 is TGTGCCAGCAGCTTCCATTCCCCTGGAAACACCATATATTTT.

The J gene is TRBJ2-7, the V gene TRBV9; D perhaps matches TRBD1 (5 bases). V was clipped by 0 bases and J by 3 bases, with 13 bases between them. Germline CDR1 is SGDLS and CDR2 is YYNGEE. The CDR3 covers 15 residues. The CDR3 DNA sequence: TGTGCCAGCAGCGTAGAGGGATCCGACAGCTACGAGCAGTACTTC. Translation: CASSVEGSDSYEQYF.

The chain combines TRBV7-3 with TRBJ2-3; TRBD2 matches at 12 bases. The CDR3 contains 16 residues. Per germline, CDR1 SGHTA and CDR2 FQGTGA. The junction had 4 bases not matched to a gene; V was cut back by 4 bases and J by 2 bases. The CDR3 DNA sequence: TGTGCCAGCAGCTCCCGACTAGCGGGAGCCACAGATACGCAGTATTTT. Amino acid sequence: CASSSRLAGATDTQYF.

The chain carries TRBV7-9 and TRBJ1-5; the match to TRBD1 covers 7 bases. Germline assignment: CDR1 SEHNR and CDR2 FQNEAQ (reference sequence). The CDR3 has 16 residues. The trim removed 5 bases at V and 6 bases at J, leaving 13 bases unmatched. CDR3 nucleotide sequence: TGTGCCAGCAGCACCGACAGGGAAGGGCCCACTCAGCCCCAGCATTTT. Its translation: CASSTDREGPTQPQHF.

V usage is TRBV25-1 and J usage is TRBJ1-5, with 7 bases that match TRBD1. CDR1 and CDR2 (germline): MGHDK, SYGVNS. The CDR3 is 14 residues long. V shed 6 bases, J shed 1 base, and the junction held 3 bases outside the gene matches. The CDR3 nucleotides read TGTGCCAGCAGCCCAGGGGGAAGCAATCAGCCCCAGCATTTT. Amino acids: CASSPGGSNQPQHF.